Each of the 18 T cell receptor beta chains below was sequenced from the same sample in a study of cytotoxic CD8 clonotypes in ibrutinib-treated CLL. Some clones are missing from TCRdb's copy, which holds only in-frame ones; the method was immunoSEQ multiplex PCR. The profile shows some 92,000 clones, 70% to 80% of them singletons. The specimen comprised PBMCs, sampled after 24 months of ibrutinib treatment. The receptors come from a human donor with chronic lymphocytic leukemia.

The V and J genes are TRBV29-1 and TRBJ2-5; D is unresolved. Trimming took off 7 bases at V and 4 bases at J, with 10 bases between the two ends. The germline V gene encodes CDR1 SQVTM and CDR2 ANQGSEA. The CDR3 extends over 11 amino acids. The chain's CDR3 is CSGVKTETQYF. CDR3 DNA sequence: TGCAGCGGCGTAAAGACAGAGACCCAGTACTTC.

This clone was counted only a few times. V gene TRBV28 combines with J gene TRBJ1-2; possibly TRBD1 for D (6 bases). The CDR3 runs 15 residues. Germline loops: CDR1 MDHEN, CDR2 SYDVKM. The germline V and J ends were trimmed by 1 base and 5 bases, with 14 bases remaining between them. CDR3 loop: CASSLFSGGVYGYTF. The CDR3 bases are TGTGCCAGCAGTTTATTCAGCGGGGGCGTATATGGCTACACCTTC.

This clone was detected a few times. This chain uses TRBV6-1 with TRBJ2-1; 8 nucleotides match TRBD2. V was clipped by 6 bases and J by 6 bases; unmatched bases: 10. Germline V gene lookup returns CDR1 MNHNS and CDR2 SASEGT. The CDR3 length is 15 residues. The CDR3 loop reads CASSKSGSRSNEQFF. Here the CDR3 DNA reads TGTGCCAGCAGCAAAAGCGGGAGTAGGTCCAATGAGCAGTTCTTC.

By sample fraction, this clone is medium-sized. This chain joins TRBV19 and TRBJ2-7; TRBD2 matches at 10 bases. Losses at the gene ends were 5 bases for V and 3 bases for J; bases not matched to a gene: 7. Germline V gives CDR1 LNHDA, CDR2 SQIVND (reference sequence). The CDR3 covers 15 residues. CDR3: CASSYGLAVYYEQYF. CDR3 sequence (DNA): TGTGCCAGTAGTTACGGACTAGCGGTTTACTACGAGCAGTACTTC.

The chain employs TRBV28 and TRBJ1-5, with 9 positions matching TRBD1. This CDR3 is 17 amino acids long. V shed 4 bases, J shed 6 bases, and the junction held 13 bases outside the gene matches. CDR1 and CDR2 from the germline V gene are MDHEN and SYDVKM. The chain's CDR3 is CASSSGHGQGISQPQHF. CDR3 bases: TGTGCCAGCAGTTCCGGACATGGACAGGGGATATCTCAGCCCCAGCATTTT. Full variable domain (outside the CDR3, taken from reference TRBV28 and TRBJ1-5): DVKVTQSSRYLVKRTGEKVFLECVQDMDHENMFWYRQDPGLGLRLIYFSYDVKMKEKGDIPEGYSVSREKKERFSLILESASTNQTSMYLCASSSGHGQGISQPQHFGDGTRLSIL.

This rearrangement joins TRBV10-3 to TRBJ2-7; 7 nucleotides match TRBD2. CDR3 size: 16 residues. J gave up 2 bases and V 2 bases, and 9 bases lay outside the gene matches. Germline CDR1 and CDR2: ENHRY and SYGVKD. Written as DNA, the CDR3 is TGTGCCATCAGTGAGGGACTAGACAGAACCCCCTACGAGCAGTACTTC. Encoded protein: CAISEGLDRTPYEQYF.

The V call is TRBV7-7, the J call TRBJ2-2; possible D gene TRBD2, 5 bases. V lost 5 bases and J lost 6, with 13 bases in between. This CDR3 has 14 amino acids. Germline CDR1 is SSHAT and CDR2 is FNYEAQ (reference sequence). The CDR3 loop is CASSLTRVPGELFF. The CDR3 DNA reads TGTGCCAGCAGCCTCACTAGGGTCCCCGGGGAGCTGTTTTTT.

The J gene is TRBJ2-5, the V gene TRBV25-1; D not resolved. Trimming pared 1 base from V and 4 bases from J, leaving 10 bases between. The CDR3 has 14 amino acids. Germline lookup yields CDR1 MGHDK and CDR2 SYGVNS. The CDR3 sequence is CASSEFERPETQYF. CDR3 sequence (DNA): TGTGCCAGCAGTGAATTCGAGAGACCAGAGACCCAGTACTTC.

V is TRBV19 and J is TRBJ2-7; D gene uncertain. Trimming cost V 1 base and J 5 bases, with 9 bases left between them. The CDR3 length is 13 residues. Germline V lookup: CDR1 LNHDA, CDR2 SQIVND (reference sequence). In nucleotides, the CDR3 is TGTGCCAGTAGTATAGGCAGGAGCGACGAGCAGTACTTC. Encoded protein: CASSIGRSDEQYF.

V and J are TRBV15 and TRBJ2-3; D possibly matches TRBD1 or TRBD2 (7 bases each). Germline values: CDR1 LNHNV, CDR2 YYDKDF (reference sequence). The CDR3 loop spans 17 amino acids. The CDR3 DNA sequence: TGTGCTTCACGACAGGGAATCGCACTAGCGAGCACAGATACGCAGTATTTT. Its translation: CASRQGIALASTDTQYF.

The rearrangement links TRBV7-2 to TRBJ2-5; 7 bases are shared with TRBD2. Germline-derived CDR1 and CDR2 are SGHTA and FQGNSA. The J segment lost 5 bases and the V segment lost 9 bases, leaving 9 bases of the junction unmatched. The CDR3 totals 13 residues. This chain's CDR3 is CASQKREGETQYF. CDR3 DNA: TGTGCCAGTCAAAAGCGGGAAGGGGAGACCCAGTACTTC.

The chain employs TRBV30 and TRBJ1-1; D is undetermined. Germline CDR1 is GTSNPN and CDR2 is SVGIG (reference sequence). This CDR3 comprises 11 residues. V shed 5 bases and J shed 3 bases, with 7 bases lying between them. The CDR3 loop reads CAWYSHTEAFF. The CDR3 DNA reads TGTGCCTGGTACAGCCACACTGAAGCTTTCTTT.

The chain's CDR3 is CASSTTGAQETQYF. For the CDR3, the DNA is TGCGCCAGCAGCACCACAGGGGCACAAGAGACCCAGTACTTC. The gene calls are TRBV5-1 and TRBJ2-5; 7 bases line up with TRBD1. Germline V gene lookup returns CDR1 SGHRS and CDR2 YFSETQ. V was pared by 4 bases and J by 2 bases, with 5 bases of the junction left unmatched. CDR3 length equals 14 residues.

The chain combines TRBV6-1 with TRBJ2-7, with 8 bases matching TRBD1. This CDR3 spans 17 amino acids. CDR1 MNHNS and CDR2 SASEGT come from the germline V gene. Unmatched junction bases numbered 8, after V lost 1 base and J lost 0 bases. The CDR3 protein is CASSEGIWGQVSYEQYF. DNA for the CDR3: TGTGCCAGCAGTGAAGGAATTTGGGGACAGGTCTCCTACGAGCAGTACTTC.

The rearrangement uses TRBV6-1 and TRBJ2-1; 7 bases match TRBD2. From germline, CDR1 is MNHNS and CDR2 SASEGT. CDR3 length: 17 amino acids. Germline trimming cut 4 bases from V and 5 bases from J; bases unmatched to any gene: 14. CDR3 sequence (DNA): TGTGCCAGCAGTGCTAGCCGCGGTAGCGGGTTAAACAATGAGCAGTTCTTC. It codes for CASSASRGSGLNNEQFF.

This clone appeared many times. This rearrangement joins TRBV9 to TRBJ1-2; D is unclear. This CDR3 comprises 13 residues. V dropped 2 bases and J dropped 8 bases, with 13 bases sitting between them. The germline gives CDR1 SGDLS, CDR2 YYNGEE. CDR3 nucleotide sequence: TGTGCCAGCAGCGTGAGTGGCGAGGGCGGCTACACCTTC. Translation gives CASSVSGEGGYTF.

The chain couples TRBV5-8 to TRBJ1-2; no firm D call. CDR3 length equals 14 residues. V was cut by 0 bases and J by 4 bases, with 10 bases left in between. Germline V lookup: CDR1 SGHTS, CDR2 YDEGEE. The CDR3 DNA reads TGTGCCAGCAGCTTGGATGTCAGTAGCTATGGCTACACCTTC. Residues: CASSLDVSSYGYTF.

This chain connects TRBV7-2 to TRBJ1-1; no clear D gene. Germline V CDR1 and CDR2: SGHTA, FQGNSA. The V and J ends lost 1 base and 4 bases respectively, with 10 bases between them. The CDR3 has 14 amino acids. The CDR3 DNA follows: TGTGCCAGCAGCTTAGGCCTGTGGAGCACTGAAGCTTTCTTT. Translated, it gives CASSLGLWSTEAFF.